This record covers a single T cell receptor beta chain. Its recognized antigen is unknown. No per-base quality is available; no much larger clone lies one base away. The cohort consisted of 600 or so healthy bone marrow donors. At the time of sampling, every cohort member was nominally healthy, though immune exposures that went unrecorded were likely present. The donor tested CMV seropositive, placing the donor among the roughly 300 seropositive members of the cohort. A peripheral blood sample was collected from each donor, and TCR beta sequencing was performed on peripheral blood mononuclear cells. Genomic DNA was extracted from the blood cell samples with the Qiagen DNeasy Blood Extraction Kit. The sample comes from a study of cytomegalovirus exposure and HLA in healthy donors (dated by TCRdb to the late 2010s). With respect to the entire study: An earlier analysis of approximately 640 of the donors reported 250 to 350 Gb of sequence data and 100 million to 130 million unique TCR beta sequences from about 200 million T cells. About 280 gigabases of sequencing data and around 85 million unique TCR sequences made up an early release that covered around 640 HLA-typed donors. The genetic ancestry cluster associated with self-reported Caucasian donors included 70% to 85% of the approximately 400 genotyped donors. The study was designed to test whether signatures of past pathogen exposure could be identified by cataloging public T cell receptors. The study used immunosequencing to profile the T cell repertoires of several hundred subjects and linked those repertoires to cytomegalovirus serostatus. In addition to the first cohort of about 650 subjects, a separate validation cohort of approximately 130 different subjects was used. To predict cytomegalovirus infection status, the study combined high-throughput TCR immunosequencing, statistical association of individual TCRs with disease status, and machine learning. A later analysis re-examined previously published TCR beta repertoires from 500 to 700 donors and added high-resolution HLA genotyping to investigate patterns of TCR occurrence. Rather than drawing on any new phenotypic data, the later analysis identified candidate immune exposures from TCR beta sequences and the way those sequences occurred across donors. An earlier analysis of 500 to 750 of the donors applied high-throughput TCR beta sequencing to assess whether each TCR beta V gene segment acted as functional or pseudogenic. Donor age, sex, ethnicity and CMV serostatus were compiled together with the repertoire data. A later genetic analysis used genome-wide SNP genotypes for about 60% of the roughly 670 donors, treating that subset as a discovery cohort. All discovery cohort repertoires had been generated on a single sequencing platform. Both class I and class II loci were covered by HLA typing, at four-digit resolution. Typing coverage varied by locus: about 629-630 donors for A, B, C, DRB1 and DQB1; roughly 500 for DQA1; 600 to 610 for DPA1; some 470 for DPB1. About five DR-DQ haplotypes were handled as single units for association and clustering, since linkage in the cohort was strong. Across 398 genotyped donors of the cohort, an average of about 240,000 unique TCR beta nucleotide sequences per donor were sequenced, and roughly 17% of those sequences were non-productive. The investigation overall reported the following: In a later analysis, HLA-associated TCR beta chains showed more clonal expansion and lower generation probabilities than non-associated chains that were equally common. Linkage disequilibrium might explain the correlated functional status among segregating V segments, but an unknown experimental factor could not be excluded. In vitro tests confirmed that a few of the cytomegalovirus-associated TCR beta chains recognize cytomegalovirus antigens. In both the original and validation cohorts, the classifier was reported to diagnose cytomegalovirus status with high specificity and sensitivity. It was suggested by the authors that the approach could potentially be generalized to other disease states and immunological phenotypes. Several of the top co-occurrence clusters appeared to be linked to parvovirus B19, influenza, CMV and Epstein-Barr virus, according to a later analysis. Presence/absence analyses assumed roughly uniform sequencing depth across donors, an assumption that may not hold. The cohort was sequenced for TCR beta chains only, and without alpha or paired-chain data the features that could be detected were limited. Approximately 16 rarely observed V segments, including chromosome 9 orphons, were excluded from the earlier analysis of several hundred of the donors because counts were too low. Some IMGT-functional V segments, including TRBV6-2 and TRBV6-3, could not be told apart with the 87-base-pair reads, so those segments were excluded. A further reported finding was that TCR beta sequences accurately predicted the HLA-A and HLA-B alleles for most subjects in the first cohort. Assigning TCR associations to individual alleles was difficult when HLA alleles, especially DR and DQ, strongly co-occurred. A later genetic analysis associated a missense DCLRE1C variant with V-gene and J-gene trimming of TCR beta chains, and an independent cohort replicated the association. Specific HLA alleles were associated with 15,000 to 20,000 TCR beta sequences at a false discovery rate of 0.05 in a later analysis. Most TCR sequences were observed very rarely across donors, whereas some public TCRs were present in many individuals. A total of fewer than 200 TCR beta chains were listed by the study as associated with cytomegalovirus. For the cohort, immune exposure information was limited to CMV serostatus. Because some donors lacked HLA typing at each locus, the association tests relied only on the typed subset. The sequencing pipeline was judged likely to have produced a cluster of highly shared sequence variants as a technical artifact. An earlier analysis of 450 to 750 of the donors showed that most TCR beta V segments appeared in productive rearrangements either about 87% or about 30% of the time, which broadly matched IMGT annotations. In a later analysis, most CMV-associated TCR beta chains were found to appear HLA-restricted, with HLA associations seemingly driven largely by CMV exposure. Compared with the approximately 700-donor mean, donors in an Asian-associated ancestry cluster had fewer N-insertions in productive TCRs, according to a later genetic analysis. According to a later analysis, TCR association rates differed among HLA loci, with DRB1 alleles showing the most associated TCRs and HLA-C alleles showing the fewest.

Library method: the immunoSEQ multiplex PCR assay. The multiplex PCR relied on a mix of 60 forward primers for TCR Vbeta segments and 13 reverse primers for TCR Jbeta segments. The CDR3 region of rearranged TCR beta genes was amplified from genomic DNA by a multiplex PCR assay. The amplified TCR beta libraries were sequenced on the Illumina HiSeq System as 87-base-pair reads. In the source study's methods: In a later analysis, around 80 million unique TCR beta chains were counted across the roughly 670 repertoires, and roughly 10 million of these chains were shared by at least two donors. Raw reads were error-corrected and collapsed into unique sequences by a nearest-neighbor algorithm in which closely related sequences were merged to remove PCR and sequencing errors. Alignment of CDR3 sequences to IMGT reference sequences was used to assign V, D and J gene segments. For a sequence to be retained, at least a six-nucleotide match to both a V gene segment and a J gene segment was required. A rearrangement counted as productive if the CDR3 had no stop codons and remained in frame with V and J, and every other rearrangement counted as non-productive. Following IMGT convention, CDR3 was defined as the stretch from the second conserved V-encoded cysteine to the conserved J-encoded phenylalanine. Sequences without an unambiguous match to a single V gene segment were excluded from the earlier analysis of 450 to 750 of the donors. An earlier analysis of approximately 590 of the donors classified V segments as functional when productive rearrangements were above 56.7% and as segregating when the standard deviation between donors was above 5%. A statistical classification framework was developed to diagnose cytomegalovirus status using the catalog of TCR beta chain sequences. A later analysis assigned V and J genes by comparing TCR nucleotide sequences with IMGT/GENE-DB human TR gene sequences. A later analysis assigned CDR3 sequences and most-parsimonious VDJ recombination scenarios with the TCRdist pipeline. In a later analysis, each TCR beta chain was defined by its CDR3 amino acid sequence together with its V-gene family, and reads without a unique V-gene family were excluded. To address suspected cross-contamination and a sequencing artifact, a later analysis removed roughly 640 highly shared, low-generation-probability nucleotide sequences. A later analysis calculated a clonal expansion index for each public chain from normalized within-repertoire ranks of inferred template counts. Generation probabilities in a later analysis came from a VDJ recombination model fitted to out-of-frame rearrangements, and those results were checked against IGoR. In a later analysis, hypergeometric tests were used to score TCR-TCR, TCR-HLA and TCR-CMV co-occurrence, with a repertoire-size bias correction applied to TCR pairs. In a later analysis, false discovery rates were estimated by permuting HLA or CMV assignments 20 times. In a later analysis, co-occurring TCRs were grouped using DBSCAN, and TCRdist sequence similarity was added for clustering within HLA-allele-positive subsets. Repertoires with fewer than 30,000 or more than 120,000 public chains, plus five repertoires with anomalous nucleotide sharing, were excluded from co-occurrence clustering. The source is immuneACCESS, and TCRdb retained only in-frame sequences with V and J called. Part of the clones is not carried over; for the studies checked, unresolved V genes explain less than half of this, and the remainder is unexplained. V and J calls and clone size are those listed in that table; D and trimming were worked out from the DNA. The sample table records under 150,000 clones; over 60% of these occur just once. The ten most abundant clones make up roughly 1.2% of the sample.

Germline trimming amounts to 0 bases on V and 7 bases on J, with 10 as the count of junction bases outside the gene matches. The CDR3 contains 15 residues, cysteine and phenylalanine counted. This entry keeps only the CDR3 DNA: 45 bases, framed from base 1. CDR1 and CDR2 were assigned from the germline V gene (reference sequence) as SGHNT and YYREEE. This receptor was identified in a male donor in good health and CMV-seropositive. The rearrangement joined TRBV5-4 to TRBJ2-7, and 7 junction bases match TRBD2. The sequenced sample was PBMCs. The nucleotides read TGTGCCAGCAGCTTGGGGGGGGGACCGAGTGCTGAGCAGTACTTC. This sequence encodes CASSLGGGPSAEQYF. The full variable domain, completed from the reference TRBV5-4 and TRBJ2-7 proteins outside the CDR3, reads ETGVTQSPTHLIKTRGQQVTLRCSSQSGHNTVSWYQQALGQGPQFIFQYYREEENGRGNFPPRFSGLQFPNYSSELNVNALELDDSALYLCASSLGGGPSAEQYFGPGTRLTVT.